This T cell receptor (beta chain) was found in a study of beta chain features in type 1 diabetes. Reverse transcribing all isolated RNA meant expressed TCRB transcripts were sequenced. This table comes from immunoSEQ multiplex PCR, and its TCRdb copy is limited to in-frame clones, with some not included. Among under 450,000 clones listed, more than 11% were seen once. In this sample, this clone turned up a few times. Distinct nucleotide sequences in the sample also encode this CDR3. The CDR3 consists of 14 residues. CDR1 SGHRS and CDR2 YFSETQ come from the germline V gene. The trim removed 0 bases at V and 6 bases at J, leaving 2 bases unmatched.

The rearrangement links TRBV5-1 to TRBJ1-5, with 8 bases matching TRBD1. The sequence derives from a man aged 25 to 40 in good health. The sequenced sample consisted of naive CD4+ T cells from blood. CDR3: CASSLGTGRQPQHF. In DNA, the CDR3 is TGCGCCAGCAGCTTGGGGACAGGGCGTCAGCCCCAGCATTTT.